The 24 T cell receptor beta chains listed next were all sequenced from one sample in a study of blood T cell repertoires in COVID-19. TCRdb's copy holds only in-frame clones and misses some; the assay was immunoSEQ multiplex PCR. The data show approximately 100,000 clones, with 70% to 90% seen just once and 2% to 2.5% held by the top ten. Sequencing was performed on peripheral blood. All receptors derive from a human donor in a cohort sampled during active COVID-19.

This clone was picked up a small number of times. In DNA, the CDR3 is TGTGCCAGCAGCTACGCGGGGGTATCTGAAGCTTTCTTT. It codes for CASSYAGVSEAFF. The rearrangement links TRBV7-9 to TRBJ1-1; a possible D gene is TRBD1 (5 bases). The CDR3 runs to 13 residues. V was cut by 4 bases and J by 6 bases, with 12 bases left in between. Germline loops: CDR1 SEHNR, CDR2 FQNEAQ (reference sequence).

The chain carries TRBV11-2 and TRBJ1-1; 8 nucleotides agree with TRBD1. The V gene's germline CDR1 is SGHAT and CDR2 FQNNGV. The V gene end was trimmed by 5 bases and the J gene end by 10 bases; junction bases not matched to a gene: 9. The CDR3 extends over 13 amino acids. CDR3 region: CASSPGGGAVAFF. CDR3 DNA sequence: TGTGCCAGCAGCCCAGGGGGCGGGGCGGTAGCTTTCTTT.

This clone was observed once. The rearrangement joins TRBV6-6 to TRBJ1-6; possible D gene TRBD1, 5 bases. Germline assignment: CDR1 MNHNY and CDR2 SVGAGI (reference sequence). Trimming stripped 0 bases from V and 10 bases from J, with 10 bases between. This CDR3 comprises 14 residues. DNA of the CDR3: TGTGCCAGCAGTTACTCCGGGGGGGACTCACCCCTCCACTTT. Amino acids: CASSYSGGDSPLHF.

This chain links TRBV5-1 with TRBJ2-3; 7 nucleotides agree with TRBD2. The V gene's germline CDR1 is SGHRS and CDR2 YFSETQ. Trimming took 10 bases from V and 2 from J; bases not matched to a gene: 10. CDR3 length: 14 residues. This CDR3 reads CAGRPGLITDTQYF. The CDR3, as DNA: TGCGCCGGACGTCCGGGACTAATCACAGATACGCAGTATTTT.

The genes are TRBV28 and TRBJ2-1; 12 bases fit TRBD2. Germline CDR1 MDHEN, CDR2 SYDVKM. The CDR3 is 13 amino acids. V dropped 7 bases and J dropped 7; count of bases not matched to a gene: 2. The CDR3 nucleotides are TGTGCCAGCATCACTAGCGGGAGGAATGAGCAGTTCTTC. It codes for CASITSGRNEQFF.

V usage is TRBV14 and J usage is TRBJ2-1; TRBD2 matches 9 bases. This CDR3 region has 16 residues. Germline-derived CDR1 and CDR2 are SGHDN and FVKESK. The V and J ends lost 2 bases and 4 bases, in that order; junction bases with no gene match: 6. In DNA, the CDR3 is TGTGCCAGCAGCCAAATTACTAGCGGGCGATACAATGAGCAGTTCTTC. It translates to CASSQITSGRYNEQFF.

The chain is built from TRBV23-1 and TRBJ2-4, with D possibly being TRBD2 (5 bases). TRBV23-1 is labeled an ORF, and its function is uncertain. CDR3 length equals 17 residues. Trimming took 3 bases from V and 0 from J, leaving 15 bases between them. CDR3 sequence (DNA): TGCGCCAGCAGTCAGGACTCGAAACTTCTAGCCAAAAACATTCAGTACTTC. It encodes CASSQDSKLLAKNIQYF.

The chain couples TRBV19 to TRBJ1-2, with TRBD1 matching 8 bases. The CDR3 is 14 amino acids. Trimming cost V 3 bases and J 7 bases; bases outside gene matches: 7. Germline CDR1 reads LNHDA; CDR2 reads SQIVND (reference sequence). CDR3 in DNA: TGTGCCAGTAGTATGACAGGGGTTGTTTCTGGCTACACCTTC. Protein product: CASSMTGVVSGYTF.

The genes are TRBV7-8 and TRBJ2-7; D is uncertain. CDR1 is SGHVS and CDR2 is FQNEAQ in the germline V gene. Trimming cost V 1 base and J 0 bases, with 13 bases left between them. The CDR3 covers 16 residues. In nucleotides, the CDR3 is TGTGCCAGCAGCTTAGTGGGCGATATAAGCTCCTACGAGCAGTACTTC. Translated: CASSLVGDISSYEQYF. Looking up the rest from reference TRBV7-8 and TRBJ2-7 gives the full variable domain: GAGVSQSPRYKVAKRGQDVALRCDPISGHVSLFWYQQALGQGPEFLTYFQNEAQLDKSGLPSDRFFAERPEGSVSTLKIQRTQQEDSAVYLCASSLVGDISSYEQYFGPGTRLTVT.

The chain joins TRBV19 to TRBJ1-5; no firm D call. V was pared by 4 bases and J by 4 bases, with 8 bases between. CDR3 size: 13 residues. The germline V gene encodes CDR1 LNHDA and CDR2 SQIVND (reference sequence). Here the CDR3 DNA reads TGTGCCAGTAGTAGCCAGGCTAATCAGCCCCAGCATTTT. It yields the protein CASSSQANQPQHF.

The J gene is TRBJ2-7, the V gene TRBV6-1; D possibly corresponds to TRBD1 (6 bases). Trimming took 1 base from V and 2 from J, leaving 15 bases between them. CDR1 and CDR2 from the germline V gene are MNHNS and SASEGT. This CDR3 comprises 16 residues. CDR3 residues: CASSEGGQGAPYEQYF. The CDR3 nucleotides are TGTGCCAGCAGTGAAGGGGGACAAGGGGCACCCTACGAGCAGTACTTC.

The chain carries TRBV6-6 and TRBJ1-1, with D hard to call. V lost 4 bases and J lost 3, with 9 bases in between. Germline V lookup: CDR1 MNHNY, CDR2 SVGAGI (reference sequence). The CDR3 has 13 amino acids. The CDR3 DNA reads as TGTGCCAGCAGTTGGCAGGTAGACACTGAAGCTTTCTTT. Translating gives CASSWQVDTEAFF.

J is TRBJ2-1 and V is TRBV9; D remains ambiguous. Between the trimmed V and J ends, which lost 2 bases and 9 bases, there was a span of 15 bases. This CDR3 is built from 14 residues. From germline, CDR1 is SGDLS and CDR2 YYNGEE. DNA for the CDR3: TGTGCCAGCAGCGTCCAGGCTTTTTTTGGTGAGCAGTTCTTC. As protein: CASSVQAFFGEQFF.

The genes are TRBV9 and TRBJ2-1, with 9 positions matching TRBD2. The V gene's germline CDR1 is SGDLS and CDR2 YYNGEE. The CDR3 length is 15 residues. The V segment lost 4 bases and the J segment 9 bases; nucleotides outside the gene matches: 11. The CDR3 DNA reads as TGTGCCAGCAGCCCGCAAGGACTAGCGTCCGTTGAGCAGTTCTTC. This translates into CASSPQGLASVEQFF.

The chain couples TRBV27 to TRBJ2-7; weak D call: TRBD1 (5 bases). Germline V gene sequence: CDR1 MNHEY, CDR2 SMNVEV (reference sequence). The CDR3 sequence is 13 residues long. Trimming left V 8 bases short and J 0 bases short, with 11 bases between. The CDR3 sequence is CASGRQLSYEQYF. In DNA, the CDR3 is TGTGCCAGCGGACGACAGCTCTCCTACGAGCAGTACTTC.

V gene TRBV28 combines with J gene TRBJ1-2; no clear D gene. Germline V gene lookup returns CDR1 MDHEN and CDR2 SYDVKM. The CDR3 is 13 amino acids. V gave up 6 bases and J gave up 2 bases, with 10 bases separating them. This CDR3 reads CASRGEPNYGYTF. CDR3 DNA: TGTGCCAGCAGGGGAGAGCCCAACTATGGCTACACCTTC.

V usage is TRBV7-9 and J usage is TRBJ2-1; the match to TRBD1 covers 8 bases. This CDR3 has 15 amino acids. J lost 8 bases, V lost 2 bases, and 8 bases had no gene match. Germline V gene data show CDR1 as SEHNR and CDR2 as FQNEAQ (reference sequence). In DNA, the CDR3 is TGTGCCAGCAGCTTATGGACAGGGTTTTTGCATGAGCAGTTCTTC. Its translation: CASSLWTGFLHEQFF.

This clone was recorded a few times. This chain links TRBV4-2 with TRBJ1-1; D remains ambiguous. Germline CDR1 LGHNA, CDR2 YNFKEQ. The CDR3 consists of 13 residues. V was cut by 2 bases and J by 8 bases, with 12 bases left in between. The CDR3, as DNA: TGTGCCAGCAGCCAAATCGGGGAGAGGGAAGCTTTCTTT. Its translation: CASSQIGEREAFF.

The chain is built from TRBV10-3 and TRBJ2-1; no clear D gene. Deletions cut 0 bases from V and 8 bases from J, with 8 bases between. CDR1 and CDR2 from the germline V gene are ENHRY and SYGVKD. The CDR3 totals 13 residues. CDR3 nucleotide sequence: TGTGCCATCAGTGAGTCCTATGTGGATGAGCAGTTCTTC. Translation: CAISESYVDEQFF.

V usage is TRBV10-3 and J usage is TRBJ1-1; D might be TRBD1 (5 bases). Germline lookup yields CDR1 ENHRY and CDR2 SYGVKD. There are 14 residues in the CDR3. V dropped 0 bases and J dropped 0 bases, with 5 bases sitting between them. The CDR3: CAISESTVNTEAFF. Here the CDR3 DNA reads TGTGCCATCAGTGAGTCGACAGTGAACACTGAAGCTTTCTTT.

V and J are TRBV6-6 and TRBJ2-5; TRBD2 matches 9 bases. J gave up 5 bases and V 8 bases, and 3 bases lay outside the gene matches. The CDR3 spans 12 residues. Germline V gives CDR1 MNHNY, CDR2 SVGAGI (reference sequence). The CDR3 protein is CASGSGSETQYF. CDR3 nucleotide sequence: TGTGCCAGCGGTAGCGGGAGCGAGACCCAGTACTTC.

In nucleotides, the CDR3 is TGTGCCAGCACCCCAGCGCCTCCACTTGACTACCGATATACGAACACCGGGGAGCTGTTTTTT. This translates into CASTPAPPLDYRYTNTGELFF. This chain connects TRBV21-1 to TRBJ2-2; TRBD2 is taken as the D call from the table, unchecked against the DNA. TRBV21-1 is recorded as a pseudogene. This CDR3 comprises 21 residues.

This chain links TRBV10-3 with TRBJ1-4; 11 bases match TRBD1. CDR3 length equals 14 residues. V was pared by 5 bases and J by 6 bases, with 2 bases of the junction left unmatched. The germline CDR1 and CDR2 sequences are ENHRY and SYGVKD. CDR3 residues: CAISPGQGDEKLFF. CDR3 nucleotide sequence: TGTGCCATCAGTCCGGGACAGGGGGATGAAAAACTGTTTTTT.

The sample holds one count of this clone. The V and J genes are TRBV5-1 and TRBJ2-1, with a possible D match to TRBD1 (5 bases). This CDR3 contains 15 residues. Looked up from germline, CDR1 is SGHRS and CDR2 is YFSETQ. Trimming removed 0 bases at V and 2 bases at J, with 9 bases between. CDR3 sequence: CASSLGQGPYNEQFF. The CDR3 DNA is TGCGCCAGCAGCTTGGGTCAGGGCCCCTACAATGAGCAGTTCTTC.